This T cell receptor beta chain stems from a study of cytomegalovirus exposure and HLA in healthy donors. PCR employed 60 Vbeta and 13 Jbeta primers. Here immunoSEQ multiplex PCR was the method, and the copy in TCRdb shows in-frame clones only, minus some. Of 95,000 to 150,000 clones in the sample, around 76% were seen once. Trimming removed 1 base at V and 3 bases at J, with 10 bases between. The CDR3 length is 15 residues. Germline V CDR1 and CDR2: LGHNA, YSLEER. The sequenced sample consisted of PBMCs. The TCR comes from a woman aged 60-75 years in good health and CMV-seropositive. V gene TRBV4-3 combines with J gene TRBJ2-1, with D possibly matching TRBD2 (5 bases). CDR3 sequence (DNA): TGCGCCAGCAGCCAAGTGCTAGCCTACTACAATGAGCAGTTCTTC. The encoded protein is CASSQVLAYYNEQFF.